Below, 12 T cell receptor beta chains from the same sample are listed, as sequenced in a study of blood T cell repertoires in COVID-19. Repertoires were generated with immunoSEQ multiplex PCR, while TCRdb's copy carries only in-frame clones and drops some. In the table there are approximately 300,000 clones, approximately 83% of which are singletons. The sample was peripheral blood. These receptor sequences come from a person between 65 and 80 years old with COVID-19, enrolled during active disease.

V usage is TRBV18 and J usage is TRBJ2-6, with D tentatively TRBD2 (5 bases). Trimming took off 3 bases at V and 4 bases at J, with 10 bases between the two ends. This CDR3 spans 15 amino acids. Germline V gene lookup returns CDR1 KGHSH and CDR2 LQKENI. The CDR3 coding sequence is TGTGCCAGCTCACCCGGGTCGGGGGGGGCCAACGTCCTGACTTTC. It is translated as CASSPGSGGANVLTF.

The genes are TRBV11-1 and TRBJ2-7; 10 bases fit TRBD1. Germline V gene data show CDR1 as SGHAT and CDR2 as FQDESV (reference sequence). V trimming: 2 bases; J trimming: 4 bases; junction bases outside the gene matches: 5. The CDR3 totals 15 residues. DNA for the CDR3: TGTGCCAGCAGCTTAAGACAGGGGGCAGTGTACGAGCAGTACTTC. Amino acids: CASSLRQGAVYEQYF.

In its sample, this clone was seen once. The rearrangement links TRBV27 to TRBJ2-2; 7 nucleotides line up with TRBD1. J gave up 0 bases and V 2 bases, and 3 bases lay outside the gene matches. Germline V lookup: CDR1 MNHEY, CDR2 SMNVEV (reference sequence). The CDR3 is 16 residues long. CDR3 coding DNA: TGTGCCAGCAGTTTAAAGGGGACAGCGAACACCGGGGAGCTGTTTTTT. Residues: CASSLKGTANTGELFF.

The chain's CDR3 is CASRPLTGKDHEKLFF. CDR3 DNA sequence: TGTGCCAGCAGACCCCTCACAGGGAAGGATCATGAAAAACTGTTTTTT. The rearrangement uses TRBV27 and TRBJ1-4; D possibly corresponds to TRBD1 (6 bases). The CDR3 contains 16 residues. The V gene lost 6 bases and the J gene lost 6 bases, with 20 bases spanning the gap. The germline V gene has CDR1 MNHEY and CDR2 SMNVEV (reference sequence).

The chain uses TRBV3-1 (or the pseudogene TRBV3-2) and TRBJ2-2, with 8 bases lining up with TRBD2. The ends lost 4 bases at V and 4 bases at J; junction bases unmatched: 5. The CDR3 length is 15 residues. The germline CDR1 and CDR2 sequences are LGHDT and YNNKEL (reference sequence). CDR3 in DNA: TGTGCCAGCAGCCGGTTCGGGGGGGCCACCGGGGAGCTGTTTTTT. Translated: CASSRFGGATGELFF.

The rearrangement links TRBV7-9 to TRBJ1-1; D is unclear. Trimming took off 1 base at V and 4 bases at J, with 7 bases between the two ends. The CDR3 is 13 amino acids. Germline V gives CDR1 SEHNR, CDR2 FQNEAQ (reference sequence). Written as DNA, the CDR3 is TGTGCCAGCAGCTTAGTTACCGGCACTGAAGCTTTCTTT. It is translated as CASSLVTGTEAFF.

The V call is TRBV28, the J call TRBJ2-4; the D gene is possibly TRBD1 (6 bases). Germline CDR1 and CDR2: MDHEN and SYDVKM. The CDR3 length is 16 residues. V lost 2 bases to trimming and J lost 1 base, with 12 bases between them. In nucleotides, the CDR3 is TGTGCCAGCAGTTTAGGGACACTATTGGCCAAAAACATTCAGTACTTC. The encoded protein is CASSLGTLLAKNIQYF.

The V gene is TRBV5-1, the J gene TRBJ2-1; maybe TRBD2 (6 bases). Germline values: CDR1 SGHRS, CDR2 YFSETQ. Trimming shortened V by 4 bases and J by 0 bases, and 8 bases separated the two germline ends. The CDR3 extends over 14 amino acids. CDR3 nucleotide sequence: TGCGCCAGCAGCCCGACTAGCTCCTACAATGAGCAGTTCTTC. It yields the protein CASSPTSSYNEQFF.

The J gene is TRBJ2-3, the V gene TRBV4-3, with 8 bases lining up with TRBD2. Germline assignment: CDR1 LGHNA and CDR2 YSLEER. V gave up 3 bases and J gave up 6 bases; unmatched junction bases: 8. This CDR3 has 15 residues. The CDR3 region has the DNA TGCGCCAGCAGCCAGAGGGGGACTAGGGCCGATACGCAGTATTTT. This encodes CASSQRGTRADTQYF.

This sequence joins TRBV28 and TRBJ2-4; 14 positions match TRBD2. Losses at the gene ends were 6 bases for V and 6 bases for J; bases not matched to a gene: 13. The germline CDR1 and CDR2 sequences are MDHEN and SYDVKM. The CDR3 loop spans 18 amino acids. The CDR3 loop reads CASSPPYQTSGRVNIQYF. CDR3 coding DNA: TGTGCCAGCAGCCCTCCGTACCAGACTAGCGGGAGGGTAAACATTCAGTACTTC.

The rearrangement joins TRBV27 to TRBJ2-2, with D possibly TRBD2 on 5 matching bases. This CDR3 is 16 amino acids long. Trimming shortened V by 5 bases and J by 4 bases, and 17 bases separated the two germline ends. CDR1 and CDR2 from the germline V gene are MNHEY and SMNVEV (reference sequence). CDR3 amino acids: CASSPRVGSGTGELFF. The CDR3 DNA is TGTGCCAGCAGTCCGCGGGTAGGCTCCGGCACCGGGGAGCTGTTTTTT.

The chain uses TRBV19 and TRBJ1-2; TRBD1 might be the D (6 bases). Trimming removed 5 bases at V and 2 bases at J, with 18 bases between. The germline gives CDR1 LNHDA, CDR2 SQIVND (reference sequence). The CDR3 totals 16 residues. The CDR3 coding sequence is TGTGCCAGTAGTCCCAGAGACAGGACAGCGAACTATGGCTACACCTTC. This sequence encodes CASSPRDRTANYGYTF.